This paragraph covers one T cell receptor beta chain sequence. No antigen is known for it. These data come from a study of shared clonotypes between healthy human individuals. Study results and caveats: It was only blood that was sampled, and tissue repertoires likely differ. Clonotypes shared by all four donors outscored non-shared clonotypes in generation probability.

V was trimmed by 0 bases and J by 9 bases, leaving 4 bases between them. The CDR3 consists of 12 residues. Germline CDR1 and CDR2: SGDLS and YYNGEE. The study enrolled healthy HIV-negative adults without recent acute infections or vaccinations as donors. Negatively enriched CD4+ T cells were divided by CD45RA into naive and memory. Clones were sequenced by immunoSEQ multiplex PCR, and TCRdb holds only the in-frame ones, with some missing. Of about 2.5 million clones listed, about 90% are singletons. Source material: naive CD4+ T cells from PBMCs. The subset is: CD45RA+ positively selected. This rearrangement joins TRBV9 to TRBJ1-6; D is ambiguous. This TCR was recovered from a man younger than 35 in good health. Some clones in this sample may be carry-over from other donors' samples. The CDR3 sequence is CASSVEGSPLHF. The CDR3 nucleotides read TGTGCCAGCAGCGTAGAGGGTTCACCCCTCCACTTT. Using reference TRBV9 and TRBJ1-6 for the parts outside the CDR3, the full variable domain is DSGVTQTPKHLITATGQRVTLRCSPRSGDLSVYWYQQSLDQGLQFLIQYYNGEERAKGNILERFSAQQFPDLHSELNLSSLELGDSALYFCASSVEGSPLHFGNGTRLTVT.